The 5 T cell receptor beta chains below were found in one sample sequenced in a study of vaccination and CD4 T cells after COVID-19. Time point of the sample: late sampling 161 to 241 days after vaccination in a few convalescent patients. TCRdb called the PCR reads again in MiXCR, with one record for every CDR3 protein. This table holds 25,000 to 30,000 distinct CDR3 sequences, about 54% found once. Sequencing used CD4+ T cells from blood, obtained about 7 months after SARS-CoV-2 vaccination. These receptor sequences come from a human donor who had recovered from COVID-19.

V gene TRBV27 combines with J gene TRBJ1-1; D not resolved. The CDR3 consists of 15 residues. Trimming took off 5 bases at V and 3 bases at J, with 16 bases between the two ends. Germline values: CDR1 MNHEY, CDR2 SMNVEV (reference sequence). CDR3 residues: CASSHRASGDTEAFF. Here the CDR3 DNA reads TGTGCCAGCAGTCACCGAGCTTCAGGCGACACTGAAGCTTTCTTT.

V usage is TRBV24-1 and J usage is TRBJ1-5, with D unresolved. This CDR3 has 14 amino acids. The germline gives CDR1 KGHDR, CDR2 SFDVKD. V lost 4 bases, J lost 1 base, and 7 bases lay in between. CDR3 coding DNA: TGTGCCACCAGTGAGCCTGAGAGCAATCAGCCCCAGCATTTT. It yields the protein CATSEPESNQPQHF.

This clonotype has only a few counts. The chain combines TRBV19 with TRBJ2-7; the match to TRBD2 covers 10 bases. The V and J ends lost 5 bases and 2 bases, in that order; junction bases with no gene match: 3. The germline V gene encodes CDR1 LNHDA and CDR2 SQIVND (reference sequence). The CDR3 covers 14 residues. The CDR3 coding sequence is TGTGCCAGTAGTTCAGGACTAGCGGCCTACGAGCAGTACTTC. It specifies CASSSGLAAYEQYF.

The rearrangement links TRBV24-1 to TRBJ2-7; D possibly matches TRBD1 or TRBD2 (5 bases each). The ends were cut back, 5 bases at V and 3 bases at J, with 16 bases in the middle. CDR1 KGHDR and CDR2 SFDVKD come from the germline V gene. This CDR3 is 15 amino acids long. The CDR3 DNA is TGTGCCACCAGTGTGGGTACGGGGCCCCTCTACGAGCAGTACTTC. It encodes CATSVGTGPLYEQYF.

The V call is TRBV25-1, the J call TRBJ1-1; the D gene is possibly TRBD1 (5 bases). The length of the CDR3 is 12 residues. Germline loops: CDR1 MGHDK, CDR2 SYGVNS. Trimming removed 6 bases at V and 2 bases at J, with 7 bases between. The CDR3 loop reads CASRGPNTEAFF. The CDR3 DNA sequence: TGTGCCAGCAGGGGACCAAACACTGAAGCTTTCTTT.